One and the same sample provided the 4 T cell receptor beta chains below, sequenced in a study of control samples from healthy donors and cancer patients. TCRdb's table, derived via immunoSEQ multiplex PCR, lists solely in-frame clones and lacks some. The sample carries 100,000 to 150,000 clones, around nine tenths recorded once. The sample taken for sequencing was blood. The source of these receptors is a man between 18 and 29 years old in good health.

J is TRBJ2-3 and V is TRBV7-3; 8 bases line up with TRBD1. V shed 8 bases and J 1 base; nucleotides not matched to a gene: 11. The CDR3 length is 16 residues. The V gene's germline CDR1 is SGHTA and CDR2 FQGTGA. The CDR3 is CASSEWGTGGTDTQYF. The CDR3, as DNA: TGTGCCAGCTCCGAATGGGGGACAGGAGGCACAGATACGCAGTATTTT.

The chain has TRBV9 and TRBJ1-5, with 7 bases identical to TRBD1. The CDR3 runs to 15 residues. From germline, CDR1 is SGDLS and CDR2 YYNGEE. Trimming removed 4 bases from V and 0 bases from J; junction bases left unmatched: 4. CDR3: CASSFGQDSNQPQHF. DNA of the CDR3: TGTGCCAGCAGCTTCGGACAGGATAGCAATCAGCCCCAGCATTTT.

The rearrangement joins TRBV6-5 to TRBJ1-1; the D gene is possibly TRBD1 (5 bases). The CDR3 runs to 14 residues. Germline-derived CDR1 and CDR2 are MNHEY and SVGAGI. Deletions cut 8 bases from V and 3 bases from J, with 16 bases between. The chain's CDR3 is CASGGEYGDTEAFF. DNA of the CDR3: TGTGCCAGCGGGGGGGAATATGGCGACACTGAAGCTTTCTTT.

The chain combines TRBV10-3 with TRBJ1-2, with a possible D match to TRBD1 (6 bases). CDR1 and CDR2 (germline): ENHRY, SYGVKD. V was trimmed by 3 bases and J by 2 bases, leaving 13 bases between them. The CDR3 covers 15 residues. As DNA, the CDR3 is TGTGCCATCAGTGACCGTGGGGGCTCGAACTATGGCTACACCTTC. Its translation is CAISDRGGSNYGYTF.